This T cell receptor beta chain was identified in a study of cytomegalovirus exposure and HLA in healthy donors. Study information: Unique TCR beta sequences numbering about 100 million came from around 180 million T cells in an earlier analysis.

V was cut by 7 bases and J by 12 bases, with 13 bases left in between. The germline V gene encodes CDR1 MNHEY and CDR2 SVGAGI. The CDR3 runs to 11 residues. Overall study findings and caveats: An analysis that was carried out later associated approximately 15,000 TCR beta sequences with HLA alleles at 0.05 false discovery rate. Among the most significant clusters, several appeared linked to common viral pathogens in a later analysis.

Regarding this clone: The antigen remains unidentified.

The PCR employed 60 Vbeta primers together with 13 Jbeta primers. In the original analysis: Approximately 72 million unique TCR beta chains, 9.5 million to 11 million of them shared, were counted by a later analysis. This table comes from immunoSEQ multiplex PCR, and its TCRdb copy is limited to in-frame clones, with some not included. V and J calls and clone size follow that table, whereas D and trimming were derived from the DNA. The sample yields more than 90,000 clones, 76% seen once. This sequence joins TRBV6-5 and TRBJ2-1; unclear D gene. Sequencing was performed on PBMCs. The sequence was collected from a man aged 40-49 years in good health and CMV-seronegative. The CDR3 loop is CASTGFGRQFF. The CDR3 nucleotides are TGTGCCAGCACCGGGTTTGGTCGGCAGTTCTTC.